This TCR beta chain was captured in a study of control samples from healthy donors and cancer patients. Germline V gene lookup returns CDR1 SGHDN and CDR2 FVKESK. Trimming removed 4 bases from V and 3 bases from J, with 10 bases in between. This CDR3 region has 13 residues. Using immunoSEQ multiplex PCR, the repertoire was profiled, and TCRdb retains in-frame clones only, with some absent. The table includes under 100,000 clones, approximately 93% detected once. This TCR derives from a woman aged 30 to 39 in good health. The V and J genes are TRBV14 and TRBJ2-7; a possible D gene is TRBD1 (7 bases). The sample was blood. CDR3 sequence: CASSPGGIYEQYF. In nucleotides, the CDR3 is TGTGCCAGCAGCCCAGGGGGGATCTACGAGCAGTACTTC.